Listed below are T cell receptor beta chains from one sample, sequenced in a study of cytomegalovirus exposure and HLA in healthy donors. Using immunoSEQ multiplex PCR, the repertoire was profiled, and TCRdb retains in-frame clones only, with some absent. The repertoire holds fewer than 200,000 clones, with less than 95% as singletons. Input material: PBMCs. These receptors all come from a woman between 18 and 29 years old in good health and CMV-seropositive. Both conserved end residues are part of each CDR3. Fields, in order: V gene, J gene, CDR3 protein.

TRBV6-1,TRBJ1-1,CASSGQGITEAFF
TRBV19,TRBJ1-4,CASSPWTGINEKLFF
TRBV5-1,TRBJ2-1,CASSSGLAGVSYNEQFF
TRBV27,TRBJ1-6,CASSLSNTANNSPLHF
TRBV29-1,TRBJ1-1,CSVPKGLHGQITEAFF
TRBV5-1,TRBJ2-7,CASSLGLAGVSYEQYF
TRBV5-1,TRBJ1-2,CASSLEGGQSYGYTF
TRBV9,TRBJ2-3,CASSVDFKDTQYF
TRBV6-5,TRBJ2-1,CASRQIRDRDNEQFF
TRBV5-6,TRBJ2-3,CASSPGGGIADTQYF
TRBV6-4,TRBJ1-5,CASRGDRRNQPQHF
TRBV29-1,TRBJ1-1,CSAPAEGGGRGRNTEAFF
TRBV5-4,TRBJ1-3,CASSLNMGGSLFSGNTIYF
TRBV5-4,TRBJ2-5,CVSSLGAPGAQETQYF
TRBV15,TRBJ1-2,CATSSKQGNYGYTF
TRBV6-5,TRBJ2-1,CASSASGSYNEQFF
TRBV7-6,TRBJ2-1,CASSSRLAGSNEQFF
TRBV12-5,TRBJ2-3,CASGLVGQGIDTQYF
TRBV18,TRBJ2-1,CASSPAGNTGNEQFF
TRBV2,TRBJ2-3,CASGFGRGNTQYF
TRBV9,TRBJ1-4,CASSLDVREKLFF
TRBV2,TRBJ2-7,CASKRPRFYEQYF
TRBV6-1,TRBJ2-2,CASSEGTGATGELFF
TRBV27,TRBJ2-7,CASSAGHGEQYF
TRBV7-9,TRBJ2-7,CASSMSSGSYEQYF
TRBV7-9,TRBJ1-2,CASSLFGQSYGYTF
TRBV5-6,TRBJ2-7,CASSSGQGETYYEQYF
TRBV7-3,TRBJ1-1,CASSLTGGLMNTEAFF
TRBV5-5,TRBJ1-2,CASSLGLTGGMEGYTF